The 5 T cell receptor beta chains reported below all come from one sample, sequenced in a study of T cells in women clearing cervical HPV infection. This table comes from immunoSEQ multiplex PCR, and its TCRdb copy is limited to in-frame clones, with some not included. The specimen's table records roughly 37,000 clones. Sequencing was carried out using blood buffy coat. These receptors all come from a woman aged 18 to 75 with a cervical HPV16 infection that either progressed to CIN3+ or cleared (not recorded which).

The DNA read from the CDR3 is TGTGCCAGCAGCTTAACAGGGGCGAACACTGAA. Translated, it gives CASSLTGANTE. The whole CDR3 region reads CASSLTGANTEAFF. This rearrangement joins TRBV7-9 to TRBJ1-1; TRBD1 matches at 7 bases. The CDR3 goes on 3 residues after the read ends, and that part is filled in from the germline J gene. V was pared by 2 bases and J by 1 base, with 1 base of the junction left unmatched. The CDR3 runs 14 residues. CDR1 and CDR2 (germline): SEHNR, FQNEAQ (reference sequence).

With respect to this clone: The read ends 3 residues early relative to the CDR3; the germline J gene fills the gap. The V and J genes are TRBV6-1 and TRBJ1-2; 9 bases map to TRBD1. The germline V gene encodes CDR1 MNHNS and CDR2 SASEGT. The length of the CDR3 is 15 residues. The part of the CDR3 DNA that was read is TGTGCCAGCAGTGAGGGCGTACAGGGGGCTTGGGGC. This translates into CASSEGVQGAWG. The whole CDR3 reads CASSEGVQGAWGYTF.

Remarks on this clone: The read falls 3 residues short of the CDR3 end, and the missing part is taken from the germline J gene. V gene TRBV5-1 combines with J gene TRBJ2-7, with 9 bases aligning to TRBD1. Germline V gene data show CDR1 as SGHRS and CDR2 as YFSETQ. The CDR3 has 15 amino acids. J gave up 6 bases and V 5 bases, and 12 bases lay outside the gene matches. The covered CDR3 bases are TGCGCCAGCAGGGGAGTGGGGACAGGGAGCGTCGAG. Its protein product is CASRGVGTGSVE. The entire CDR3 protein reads CASRGVGTGSVEQYF.

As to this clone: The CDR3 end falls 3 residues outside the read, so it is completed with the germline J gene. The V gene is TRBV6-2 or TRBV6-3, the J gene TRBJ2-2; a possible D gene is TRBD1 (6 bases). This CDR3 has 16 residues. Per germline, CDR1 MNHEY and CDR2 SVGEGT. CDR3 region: CATYPLRTAGANVLFF. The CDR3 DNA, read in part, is TGTGCCACCTACCCGCTCAGGACAGCTGGGGCCAACGTG.

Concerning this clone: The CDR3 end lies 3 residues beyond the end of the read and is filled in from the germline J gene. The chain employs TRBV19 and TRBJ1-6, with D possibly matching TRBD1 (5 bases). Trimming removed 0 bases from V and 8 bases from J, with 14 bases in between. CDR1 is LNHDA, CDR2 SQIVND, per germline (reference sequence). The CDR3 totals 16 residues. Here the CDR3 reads CASSIDLTVRYSPLHF. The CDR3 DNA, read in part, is TGTGCCAGTAGTATAGATCTGACAGTACGATATTCACCC.